Below, 30 T cell receptor beta chains from the same sample are listed, as sequenced in a study of shared clonotypes between healthy human individuals. Sequencing used immunoSEQ multiplex PCR; TCRdb keeps in-frame clones, though not all of them. The sample lists 1,100,000 or so clones, around 78% seen once, with around 0.47% in the top ten. The source material was memory CD4+ T cells from PBMCs. Subset given: CD45RA-negative fraction. The receptors originated from a man aged 18 to 30 in good health. Some clones in this sample may be carry-over from other donors' samples.

The rearrangement links TRBV29-1 to TRBJ2-2, with TRBD2 matching 11 bases. The V segment lost 7 bases and the J segment 4 bases; nucleotides outside the gene matches: 11. Germline V gene data show CDR1 as SQVTM and CDR2 as ANQGSEA. The CDR3 is made up of 16 amino acids. The CDR3 DNA reads as TGCAGCGCCTCGACCTTTAGCGGGAGGGCCACCGGGGAGCTGTTTTTT. Protein product: CSASTFSGRATGELFF.

The chain recombines TRBV6-1 with TRBJ1-5; D is ambiguous. The CDR3 has 14 residues. The V end was cut by 3 bases, the J end by 6 bases, with 12 bases between. In germline, CDR1 is MNHNS, CDR2 SASEGT. The CDR3, as DNA: TGTGCCAGCAGTGACCTTCGGAACAGTCAGCCCCAGCATTTT. Translated: CASSDLRNSQPQHF.

The V gene is TRBV18, the J gene TRBJ2-5; TRBD1 might be the D (5 bases). Trimming shortened V by 2 bases and J by 1 base, and 11 bases separated the two germline ends. The V gene's germline CDR1 is KGHSH and CDR2 LQKENI. CDR3 size: 15 residues. In DNA, the CDR3 is TGTGCCAGCTCACCAATGCGACAGTCCCAAGAGACCCAGTACTTC. Translating gives CASSPMRQSQETQYF.

This clone has a count of ten or more. The rearrangement joins TRBV25-1 to TRBJ2-6; D may be TRBD1 (6 bases). Germline V gene sequence: CDR1 MGHDK, CDR2 SYGVNS. V dropped 6 bases and J dropped 2 bases, with 11 bases sitting between them. CDR3 length: 15 residues. CDR3 DNA: TGTGCCAGCAGCCGAGGGGGAACTGGGGCCAACGTCCTGACTTTC. Translation: CASSRGGTGANVLTF.

This clone was detected only once. The rearrangement links TRBV28 to TRBJ2-7, with D perhaps given as TRBD1 or TRBD2 (6 bases each). V lost 8 bases, J lost 7 bases, and 21 bases lay in between. Per the germline V gene, CDR1 is MDHEN and CDR2 is SYDVKM. This CDR3 is built from 14 residues. Here the CDR3 DNA reads TGTGCCAGCTCGGGCCCGGGGGCTGGATGGGAGCAGTACTTC. Protein sequence: CASSGPGAGWEQYF.

V usage is TRBV28 and J usage is TRBJ2-5, with unresolved D. V was clipped by 5 bases and J by 5 bases, with 15 bases between them. The CDR3 covers 14 residues. Germline loops: CDR1 MDHEN, CDR2 SYDVKM. The CDR3 sequence: CASSTLTSRETQYF. CDR3 in DNA: TGTGCCAGCAGTACACTGACAAGCCGGGAGACCCAGTACTTC.

This clone showed up many times. The rearrangement links TRBV13 to TRBJ2-2, with TRBD2 as a possible D gene (5 bases). The CDR3 totals 14 residues. Germline V CDR1 and CDR2: PRHDT, FYEKMQ (reference sequence). V was trimmed by 5 bases and J by 5 bases, leaving 12 bases between them. CDR3 loop: CASSVYSGTGELFF. The CDR3 DNA sequence: TGTGCCAGCAGCGTATACTCGGGGACCGGGGAGCTGTTTTTT.

This chain joins TRBV5-1 and TRBJ2-5, with 10 bases matching TRBD2. The CDR3 consists of 14 residues. V dropped 2 bases and J dropped 4; count of bases not matched to a gene: 2. Germline assignment: CDR1 SGHRS and CDR2 YFSETQ. CDR3 in DNA: TGCGCCAGCAGCTTCTTAGCGGGAGGAGAGACCCAGTACTTC. It is translated as CASSFLAGGETQYF.

This clone was detected many times. The chain uses TRBV11-2 and TRBJ1-2; 7 bases are shared with TRBD1. The V and J ends lost 4 bases and 4 bases, in that order; junction bases with no gene match: 9. The CDR3 spans 15 residues. Germline V CDR1 and CDR2: SGHAT, FQNNGV. The CDR3: CASSSGQVRGYGYTF. CDR3 DNA sequence: TGTGCCAGCAGCTCCGGACAGGTTAGGGGCTATGGCTACACCTTC. The variable domain in full, with the rest retrieved from reference TRBV11-2 and TRBJ1-2, is EAGVAQSPRYKIIEKRQSVAFWCNPISGHATLYWYQQILGQGPKLLIQFQNNGVVDDSQLPKDRFSAERLKGVDSTLKIQPAKLEDSAVYLCASSSGQVRGYGYTFGSGTRLTVV.

As concerns this clone: Distinct nucleotide sequences in the sample also encode this CDR3. This sequence joins TRBV7-3 and TRBJ2-5, with 7 nucleotides matching TRBD2. CDR3 length: 13 residues. Losses at the gene ends were 5 bases for V and 5 bases for J; bases not matched to a gene: 5. Per the germline V gene, CDR1 is SGHTA and CDR2 is FQGTGA. The CDR3 sequence is CASSRGLGETQYF. The CDR3 DNA reads TGTGCCAGCAGCCGCGGACTAGGGGAGACCCAGTACTTC.

Details on this clone: Other nucleotide sequences in the sample specify the same CDR3. The rearrangement uses TRBV7-2 and TRBJ2-2; D ambiguous. Deletions cut 5 bases from V and 3 bases from J, with 7 bases between. Germline assignment: CDR1 SGHTA and CDR2 FQGNSA. The CDR3 length is 13 residues. The CDR3 here is CASSPQDTGELFF. The CDR3, as DNA: TGTGCCAGCAGCCCCCAGGACACCGGGGAGCTGTTTTTT.

This sequence joins TRBV10-1 and TRBJ2-3; D perhaps matches TRBD2 (6 bases). The length of the CDR3 is 16 residues. The ends were cut back, 4 bases at V and 1 base at J, with 15 bases in the middle. Germline CDR1 reads WNHNN; CDR2 reads SYGVQD (reference sequence). The CDR3 reads CASSGSQRAGTDTQYF. CDR3 sequence (DNA): TGCGCCAGCAGTGGGTCGCAGCGGGCGGGCACAGATACGCAGTATTTT.

This clone was picked up many times. The chain uses TRBV19 and TRBJ1-1, with a weak D call TRBD1 (5 bases). CDR1 and CDR2 (germline): LNHDA, SQIVND (reference sequence). The ends were cut back, 4 bases at V and 7 bases at J, with 10 bases in the middle. The CDR3 length is 12 residues. The CDR3 nucleotides read TGTGCCAGTAGTACTTGGGACTTTGAAGCTTTCTTT. Its translation is CASSTWDFEAFF.

The CDR3 DNA reads as TGTGCCAGCAGTCCTACTCCTAGCGGAGGGCAGTACTTC. Translated: CASSPTPSGGQYF. The rearrangement joins TRBV25-1 to TRBJ2-7; 7 bases fit TRBD2. The CDR3 loop spans 13 amino acids. Germline V CDR1 and CDR2: MGHDK, SYGVNS. After removal of 5 bases from V and 9 bases from J, the junction contained 10 bases not matched to a gene.

This clone was recorded a few times. CDR3 in DNA: TGTGCCAGCAGTAGGACTAGTTTGCAGTACTTC. It codes for CASSRTSLQYF. The rearrangement uses TRBV2 and TRBJ2-7; 7 nucleotides agree with TRBD2. CDR1 is SNHLY and CDR2 is FYNNEI in the germline V gene. This CDR3 has 11 amino acids. J was trimmed by 9 bases and V by 5 bases; bases with no gene match: 4.

V is TRBV11-2 and J is TRBJ2-5; no clear D. Germline lookup yields CDR1 SGHAT and CDR2 FQNNGV. The ends were cut back, 1 base at V and 1 base at J, with 7 bases in the middle. The CDR3 length is 14 residues. The CDR3 sequence: CASSLVTFQETQYF. The CDR3 nucleotides read TGTGCCAGCAGCTTAGTCACTTTCCAAGAGACCCAGTACTTC.

The J gene is TRBJ2-1, the V gene TRBV11-2; D possibly corresponds to TRBD2 (5 bases). Germline CDR1 reads SGHAT; CDR2 reads FQNNGV. Trimming removed 0 bases at V and 6 bases at J, with 12 bases between. The CDR3 loop spans 15 amino acids. The CDR3 DNA sequence: TGTGCCAGCAGCTTAGACGCGGGCGGCGGCAATGAGCAGTTCTTC. Protein sequence: CASSLDAGGGNEQFF. The variable domain in full, completed from reference TRBV11-2 and TRBJ2-1, reads EAGVAQSPRYKIIEKRQSVAFWCNPISGHATLYWYQQILGQGPKLLIQFQNNGVVDDSQLPKDRFSAERLKGVDSTLKIQPAKLEDSAVYLCASSLDAGGGNEQFFGPGTRLTVL.

This clone has only one observation. The chain couples TRBV7-9 to TRBJ1-3, with a possible D match to TRBD1 (6 bases). The germline V and J ends were trimmed by 3 bases and 2 bases, with 14 bases remaining between them. Germline V gene lookup returns CDR1 SEHNR and CDR2 FQNEAQ (reference sequence). This CDR3 is 16 amino acids long. CDR3 sequence: CASSFEGGNPGNTIYF. The CDR3 nucleotides are TGTGCCAGCAGCTTTGAGGGGGGGAATCCTGGAAACACCATATATTTT.

The rearrangement links TRBV27 to TRBJ2-7, with D uncertain. The V gene's germline CDR1 is MNHEY and CDR2 SMNVEV (reference sequence). V lost 8 bases to trimming and J lost 2 bases, with 16 bases between them. CDR3 length: 14 amino acids. Written as DNA, the CDR3 is TGTGCCAGCCGCTCGGCCACCATAACCTACGAGCAGTACTTC. Amino acid sequence: CASRSATITYEQYF.

This clone occurred a few times. The chain joins TRBV28 to TRBJ1-6; 7 positions match TRBD1. The V and J ends lost 5 bases and 9 bases, in that order; junction bases with no gene match: 16. The germline V gene encodes CDR1 MDHEN and CDR2 SYDVKM. This CDR3 has 17 residues. The CDR3 protein is CASSRWGQKPTSSPLHF. The CDR3, as DNA: TGTGCCAGCAGTAGATGGGGACAGAAACCTACGAGTTCACCCCTCCACTTT.

The rearrangement joins TRBV5-5 to TRBJ1-5; no definite D call. Germline loops: CDR1 SGHKS, CDR2 YYEKEE (reference sequence). CDR3 size: 15 residues. Trimming shortened V by 0 bases and J by 1 base, and 8 bases separated the two germline ends. CDR3 in amino acids: CASSLVPESNQPQHF. In DNA, the CDR3 is TGTGCCAGCAGCTTGGTTCCAGAAAGCAATCAGCCCCAGCATTTT.

This clone was seen once. The rearrangement uses TRBV5-4 and TRBJ2-2, with a possible D match to TRBD1 (5 bases). V was cut by 2 bases and J by 5 bases, with 7 bases left in between. This CDR3 is built from 13 residues. CDR1 and CDR2 (germline): SGHNT, YYREEE (reference sequence). CDR3 coding DNA: TGTGCCAGCAGCTTCACAGGAACCGGGGAGCTGTTTTTT. Residues: CASSFTGTGELFF.

The chain uses TRBV28 and TRBJ2-1; D is perhaps TRBD2 (6 bases). CDR3 length: 16 residues. V gave up 3 bases and J gave up 2 bases, with 14 bases separating them. The germline V gene has CDR1 MDHEN and CDR2 SYDVKM. The DNA for the CDR3 is TGTGCCAGCAGTTTTCTCGGGAGCAGCACCTACAATGAGCAGTTCTTC. Amino acids: CASSFLGSSTYNEQFF.

This clone was found a few times. The chain recombines TRBV7-9 with TRBJ1-2, with 8 bases identical to TRBD1. This CDR3 has 14 amino acids. Germline loops: CDR1 SEHNR, CDR2 FQNEAQ (reference sequence). The ends lost 3 bases at V and 4 bases at J; junction bases unmatched: 4. CDR3 coding DNA: TGTGCCAGCAGCTTGGGACAGGACATCTATGGCTACACCTTC. Protein: CASSLGQDIYGYTF.

Note on this clone: Possible read error: a much larger clone is one base away. V is TRBV5-4 and J is TRBJ2-5; D is possibly TRBD1 (5 bases). Germline V gene sequence: CDR1 SGHNT, CDR2 YYREEE (reference sequence). This CDR3 has 11 residues. V lost 5 bases and J lost 5, with 7 bases in between. CDR3: CASSRGETQYF. The CDR3 nucleotides are TGTGCCAGCAGTAGGGGTGAGACCCAGTACTTC.

This clone was seen just once. With a much larger clone just one base away, this may be a read error. The chain uses TRBV28 and TRBJ2-1; D ambiguous. The CDR3 covers 11 residues. Germline assignment: CDR1 MDHEN and CDR2 SYDVKM. V dropped 6 bases and J dropped 3 bases, with 3 bases sitting between them. CDR3 protein: CASSDYNEQFF. CDR3 DNA: TGTGCCAGCAGCGACTACAATGAGCAGTTCTTC. The whole variable domain, remainder taken from reference TRBV28 and TRBJ2-1, is DVKVTQSSRYLVKRTGEKVFLECVQDMDHENMFWYRQDPGLGLRLIYFSYDVKMKEKGDIPEGYSVSREKKERFSLILESASTNQTSMYLCASSDYNEQFFGPGTRLTVL.

This clone was counted a single time. The chain joins TRBV28 to TRBJ2-7, with 13 bases aligning to TRBD2. J lost 0 bases, V lost 3 bases, and 14 bases had no gene match. Germline V lookup: CDR1 MDHEN, CDR2 SYDVKM. This CDR3 has 20 residues. DNA of the CDR3: TGTGCCAGCAGTTTTACGGTCGGGACTAGCGGGGTTCTGAGCTCCTACGAGCAGTACTTC. It yields the protein CASSFTVGTSGVLSSYEQYF. The full variable domain, in which reference TRBV28 and TRBJ2-7 provide the parts outside the CDR3, is DVKVTQSSRYLVKRTGEKVFLECVQDMDHENMFWYRQDPGLGLRLIYFSYDVKMKEKGDIPEGYSVSREKKERFSLILESASTNQTSMYLCASSFTVGTSGVLSSYEQYFGPGTRLTVT.

This rearrangement joins TRBV28 to TRBJ1-1; 9 bases match TRBD1. Germline V gene sequence: CDR1 MDHEN, CDR2 SYDVKM. CDR3 length equals 15 residues. The ends lost 3 bases at V and 5 bases at J; junction bases unmatched: 7. DNA of the CDR3: TGTGCCAGCAGTTTCGGAGGGACAGGGAGTACTGAAGCTTTCTTT. As protein: CASSFGGTGSTEAFF. Combining the CDR3 with reference TRBV28 and TRBJ1-1 gives the whole variable domain DVKVTQSSRYLVKRTGEKVFLECVQDMDHENMFWYRQDPGLGLRLIYFSYDVKMKEKGDIPEGYSVSREKKERFSLILESASTNQTSMYLCASSFGGTGSTEAFFGQGTRLTVV.

CDR3 residues: CASSQQGRMYEQYF. The CDR3 nucleotides read TGTGCCAGCAGCCAGCAGGGGAGGATGTACGAGCAGTACTTC. This rearrangement joins TRBV2 to TRBJ2-7; D may be TRBD1 or TRBD2 (6 bases each). Germline V gives CDR1 SNHLY, CDR2 FYNNEI. This CDR3 is 14 amino acids long. The ends were cut back, 6 bases at V and 4 bases at J, with 16 bases in the middle.

The J gene is TRBJ2-3, the V gene TRBV4-2, with 10 bases aligning to TRBD2. Germline-derived CDR1 and CDR2 are LGHNA and YNFKEQ. V shed 2 bases, J shed 5 bases, and the junction held 10 bases outside the gene matches. This CDR3 is built from 17 residues. The CDR3 here is CASSQTGTSALKDTQYF. For the CDR3, the DNA is TGTGCCAGCAGCCAAACAGGGACTAGCGCACTCAAAGATACGCAGTATTTT.